This TCR beta chain stems from a study of cytomegalovirus exposure and HLA in healthy donors. Per the germline V gene, CDR1 is SGHRS and CDR2 is YFSETQ. Deletions cut 4 bases from V and 2 bases from J, with 11 bases between. This CDR3 has 14 amino acids. Turning to this clone: Its cognate antigen is unknown.

Findings of the study overall: Subsequent analysis showed first-cohort TCR clusters tending to co-occur in more than 90 validation repertoires. Cytomegalovirus status, reportedly, was diagnosed with high specificity and sensitivity by the classifier. Most TCR sequences showed up rarely, but some public TCRs showed up in many donors.

The donors were members of the validation cohort, which comprised more than 90 subjects and was separate from the first cohort of roughly 700 subjects. Measured with immunoSEQ multiplex PCR; TCRdb has only the in-frame clones, and not every one. The sample lists more than 85,000 clones; about 90% were seen once. The chain employs TRBV5-1 and TRBJ2-3; D is perhaps TRBD1 (6 bases). This TCR derives from a woman aged 18 to 35 in good health and CMV-seronegative. The sequenced sample was PBMCs. The CDR3, as DNA: TGCGCCAGCAGCGTGGACAGATACACAGATACGCAGTATTTT. Its translation is CASSVDRYTDTQYF.